A single T cell receptor beta chain is shown here with its context. Its cognate antigen has yet to be identified. No qualities accompany the bases; no much larger clone lies one base away. Samples from volunteer blood donors who had recovered from COVID-19 were contributed by a second Seattle source. Collaborating institutions collected whole blood in K2EDTA tubes following their own protocols. Collaborator samples were shipped for TCRbeta analysis as frozen whole blood, isolated PBMCs, or DNA extracted from either sample type. The entry originates in a study of blood T cell repertoires in COVID-19 (dated by TCRdb to about 2020). Describing the broader study: Samples covering the acute and convalescent phases of COVID-19 were provided by collaborators in the United States, Italy and Spain. The prospective study material was composed of cDNA or gDNA derived from T cells, B-cell-depleted T cells, or PBMCs. The repertoires were released in a freely available public database intended as a resource for research on the immune response to SARS-CoV-2. A de-identified subject ID, COVID-19 status, age in years and sex were almost always included in the sample metadata. Where available, HLA class I and class II types were obtained from metadata supplied by the sample provider rather than from assay-based typing. Subjects who had been exposed to COVID-19, were actively infected with it, or had recovered from it provided the deeply sampled blood TCRbeta repertoires that made up the dataset. The samples were drawn from the first 160 participants of the ongoing ImmuneRACE study and from 950 to 1,500 subjects provided by 6 global collaborators.

Overall study results and their limits: Clinical and demographic metadata were provided uncurated, with the amount varying by source and participant.

TCRbeta CDR3 regions were amplified from genomic DNA using the immunoSEQ Assay, a bias-controlled multiplex PCR. Regarding the original processing steps: The number of nucleated cells in each sample was estimated by amplification of reference gene primers within the assay. To quantify the absolute abundance of each unique TCRbeta CDR3 rearrangement, sequence reads were collapsed and filtered. For each sample, productive Simpson clonality was calculated by taking the square root of Simpson's diversity index across productive rearrangements. The source is immuneACCESS, and TCRdb retained only in-frame sequences with V and J called. Part of the clones is not carried over; for the studies checked, unresolved V genes explain less than half of this, and the remainder is unexplained. Clone size and V and J calls were adopted from that table, with D and trimming inferred from the DNA. Across this sample there are under 300,000 clones, with 88% seen only once. 0.9% to 1% of the sample belongs to the ten largest clones.

The sample comprised peripheral blood. This sequence originates from a woman in her 40s who had recovered from COVID-19.

The sequenced DNA is TGTGCCTGGGCGGGGGCTTTCTTT. Its protein product is CAWAGAFF. The rearranged segments are TRBV30 and TRBJ1-1, with the D segment identity uncertain. Looking up the germline V gene (reference sequence) yields CDR1 GTSNPN and CDR2 SVGIG. The CDR3 measures 8 amino acids from cysteine to phenylalanine. Only CDR3 DNA remains: 24 bases, in frame from the first base. Cut back by 5 bases and 11 bases, the V and J ends lie 6 bases apart.